The 16 T cell receptor beta chains in this list originate from one sample, sequenced in a study of cytomegalovirus exposure and HLA in healthy donors. Produced via immunoSEQ multiplex PCR; TCRdb's table is partial and in-frame only. The sample lists around 140,000 clones; approximately 86% were seen once. The source material was PBMCs. The receptors were gathered from a man between 18 and 29 years old in good health and CMV-seropositive.

The genes are TRBV9 and TRBJ1-2; 7 bases map to TRBD1. With V trimmed by 4 bases and J by 2 bases, 8 bases remained unmatched. This CDR3 has 15 residues. The V gene's germline CDR1 is SGDLS and CDR2 YYNGEE. CDR3 loop: CASSPRQGVNYGYTF. CDR3 DNA: TGTGCCAGCAGCCCGCGACAGGGCGTCAACTATGGCTACACCTTC.

The rearrangement uses TRBV7-2 and TRBJ2-1; 11 nucleotides line up with TRBD2. The CDR3 runs to 21 residues. Germline V lookup: CDR1 SGHTA, CDR2 FQGNSA. With 0 bases clipped from V and 7 bases from J, the junction kept 20 bases outside the gene matches. The CDR3 sequence: CASSLARTVAGGLRRRNEQFF. The CDR3 DNA sequence: TGTGCCAGCAGCTTAGCCCGGACGGTAGCGGGGGGGCTAAGGAGACGGAATGAGCAGTTCTTC.

The V and J genes are TRBV19 and TRBJ2-1; 10 bases map to TRBD2. The CDR3 has 16 residues. The V gene's germline CDR1 is LNHDA and CDR2 SQIVND (reference sequence). V shed 3 bases and J 7 bases; nucleotides not matched to a gene: 9. CDR3 sequence: CASSITLAGAGNEQFF. For the CDR3, the DNA is TGTGCCAGTAGTATTACCCTAGCGGGAGCGGGGAATGAGCAGTTCTTC.

This rearrangement joins TRBV6-5 to TRBJ2-7; 10 bases are a match to TRBD1. The V gene end was trimmed by 0 bases and the J gene end by 1 base; junction bases not matched to a gene: 3. The CDR3 extends over 16 amino acids. CDR1 MNHEY and CDR2 SVGAGI come from the germline V gene. The CDR3 sequence is CASSYSRDRGSYEQYF. The CDR3 region has the DNA TGTGCCAGCAGTTACTCGCGGGACAGGGGTTCCTACGAGCAGTACTTC.

The chain carries TRBV6-6 and TRBJ2-5, with D possibly matching TRBD2 (5 bases). The V end lost 6 bases, the J end lost 9 bases, and 17 bases lay between the germline ends. This CDR3 is 13 amino acids long. Germline-derived CDR1 and CDR2 are MNHNY and SVGAGI (reference sequence). DNA for the CDR3: TGTGCCAGCAGCCCACTGGGCGAGGGTGCCCAGTACTTC. Translation: CASSPLGEGAQYF.

This clone was recorded only once. This chain joins TRBV6-5 and TRBJ1-1; D is unresolved. V was clipped by 5 bases and J by 4 bases, with 11 bases between them. Germline CDR1 MNHEY, CDR2 SVGAGI. The CDR3 is made up of 13 amino acids. The CDR3 reads CASSPPPGTEAFF. CDR3 nucleotides: TGTGCCAGCAGTCCCCCGCCGGGCACTGAAGCTTTCTTT.

The genes are TRBV7-9 and TRBJ1-5; D not certain. Germline V lookup: CDR1 SEHNR, CDR2 FQNEAQ (reference sequence). The CDR3 consists of 14 residues. V was trimmed by 1 base and J by 3 bases, leaving 7 bases between them. CDR3 coding DNA: TGTGCCAGCAGCTTAGGGCAGTCCAATCAGCCCCAGCATTTT. Protein sequence: CASSLGQSNQPQHF.

V is TRBV7-3 and J is TRBJ2-1; tentative D call: TRBD1 (5 bases). The V end lost 6 bases, the J end lost 3 bases, and 15 bases lay between the germline ends. Germline CDR1 SGHTA, CDR2 FQGTGA. The CDR3 contains 15 residues. DNA of the CDR3: TGTGCCAGCAGTGTCGGAACAGGTAGCTACAATGAGCAGTTCTTC. Protein sequence: CASSVGTGSYNEQFF. The entire variable domain, with the rest obtained from reference TRBV7-3 and TRBJ2-1, is as follows: GAGVSQTPSNKVTEKGKYVELRCDPISGHTALYWYRQSLGQGPEFLIYFQGTGAADDSGLPNDRFFAVRPEGSVSTLKIQRTERGDSAVYLCASSVGTGSYNEQFFGPGTRLTVL.

The V and J genes are TRBV5-4 and TRBJ1-1; 9 bases line up with TRBD1. CDR1 is SGHNT, CDR2 YYREEE, per germline (reference sequence). The CDR3 has 15 amino acids. V lost 2 bases, J lost 5 bases, and 7 bases stayed unmatched. CDR3 region: CASSFLTGGVTEAFF. The CDR3 DNA reads TGTGCCAGCAGCTTTCTGACAGGGGGGGTGACTGAAGCTTTCTTT.

This chain connects TRBV9 to TRBJ2-7; 8 bases map to TRBD1. Germline values: CDR1 SGDLS, CDR2 YYNGEE. V dropped 4 bases and J dropped 2; count of bases not matched to a gene: 5. This CDR3 contains 14 residues. The CDR3 DNA sequence: TGTGCCAGCAGCCCCCGGGACAGGACCTACGAGCAGTACTTC. It yields the protein CASSPRDRTYEQYF.

This clone appeared a few times. The V gene is TRBV28, the J gene TRBJ1-3, with 7 bases lining up with TRBD1. The germline V gene encodes CDR1 MDHEN and CDR2 SYDVKM. Trimming removed 5 bases from V and 3 bases from J; junction bases left unmatched: 10. The CDR3 sequence is 16 residues long. The CDR3 bases are TGTGCCAGCAGTGGCTACCTGACAGGGAATGGAAACACCATATATTTT. Residues: CASSGYLTGNGNTIYF.

This sequence joins TRBV7-8 and TRBJ1-4; D is undetermined. V was cut by 0 bases and J by 5 bases, with 4 bases left in between. This CDR3 comprises 13 residues. Germline CDR1 and CDR2: SGHVS and FQNEAQ. In DNA, the CDR3 is TGTGCCAGCAGCTTAGCGTTAAATGAAAAACTGTTTTTT. It codes for CASSLALNEKLFF.

This chain joins TRBV9 and TRBJ1-6, with TRBD1 matching 10 bases. The CDR3 covers 17 residues. Trimming at V came to 0 bases and at J to 10 bases, leaving 10 bases not matched to a gene. Germline CDR1 is SGDLS and CDR2 is YYNGEE. CDR3 residues: CASSVGVTGGGLSPLHF. The CDR3 coding sequence is TGTGCCAGCAGCGTAGGGGTGACAGGGGGCGGTTTATCACCCCTCCACTTT.

Only one count was recorded for this clone. The chain combines TRBV11-2 with TRBJ1-1; TRBD1 is a possible D gene (5 bases). Per germline, CDR1 SGHAT and CDR2 FQNNGV. The CDR3 runs 14 residues. With 1 base removed from V and 8 bases from J, the gap between germline ends came to 14 bases. This CDR3 reads CASSLAAGSREAFF. CDR3 DNA: TGTGCCAGCAGCTTAGCGGCAGGGTCGAGGGAAGCTTTCTTT.

On this clone itself: Other DNA variants within this sample encode the same CDR3. This chain links TRBV7-9 with TRBJ2-7; tentative D call: TRBD1 (5 bases). Trimming pared 2 bases from V and 2 bases from J, leaving 10 bases between. Germline CDR1 and CDR2: SEHNR and FQNEAQ (reference sequence). This CDR3 has 14 amino acids. This chain's CDR3 is CASSLTGNPYEQYF. In DNA form, the CDR3 reads TGTGCCAGCAGCTTAACAGGCAACCCCTACGAGCAGTACTTC.

The V call is TRBV6-1, the J call TRBJ2-3, with no clear D. This CDR3 is built from 13 residues. Germline lookup yields CDR1 MNHNS and CDR2 SASEGT. Deletions cut 1 base from V and 5 bases from J, with 7 bases between. The CDR3 is CASSEVRRDTQYF. The CDR3 DNA sequence: TGTGCCAGCAGTGAAGTGCGGAGAGATACGCAGTATTTT.